The rows below give T cell receptor beta chains drawn from one sample of a study of T cells in Graves' hyperthyroidism and ophthalmopathy. From the multiplex PCR reads, TCRdb called clonotypes with MiXCR, one entry per CDR3 protein. In the table there are about 320,000 distinct CDR3 sequences, over 15% of which are singletons. The specimen was blood. These receptors were collected from a man in his thirties or forties with Graves' hyperthyroidism. Both conserved end residues are part of each CDR3. The order of the fields is V gene, D gene, J gene, clone size, CDR3 protein, CDR3 DNA. The D gene is left open where the match is weak. Clone sizes are given selectively: once, few, many, or a class where the clone is expanded.

V: TRBV3-1
D: TRBD2
J: TRBJ2-1
size: many
CDR3: CASSQLLTSGRFF
DNA: TGTGCCAGCAGCCAACTCCTGACTAGCGGGAGGTTCTTC

V: TRBV28
D: .
J: TRBJ1-3
size: many
CDR3: CASTDTGRGGNTIYF
DNA: TGTGCCAGCACCGACACCGGCAGGGGTGGAAACACCATATATTTT

V: TRBV5-1
D: TRBD1
J: TRBJ1-2
size: few
CDR3: CASSLGDRDYGYTF
DNA: TGCGCCAGCAGCTTGGGGGACAGGGACTATGGCTACACCTTC

V: TRBV24-1
D: .
J: TRBJ2-5
size: many
CDR3: CATSDFLETQYF
DNA: TGTGCCACCAGTGATTTTTTGGAGACCCAGTACTTC

V: TRBV3-1
D: TRBD1
J: TRBJ2-7
size: many
CDR3: CASSLGQGHYEQYF
DNA: TGTGCCAGCAGCCTTGGACAGGGGCACTACGAGCAGTACTTC

V: TRBV28
D: .
J: TRBJ1-6
size: many
CDR3: CASTWGLNSPLHF
DNA: TGTGCCAGCACCTGGGGCCTTAATTCACCCCTCCACTTT

V: TRBV12-3/TRBV12-4
D: .
J: TRBJ1-1
size: .
CDR3: CASTMGHLNTEAFF
DNA: TGTGCCAGCACCATGGGACACCTGAACACTGAAGCTTTCTTT

V: TRBV12-3/TRBV12-4
D: .
J: TRBJ2-1
size: few
CDR3: CASSFHTSYNEQFF
DNA: TGTGCCAGCAGTTTCCACACATCCTACAATGAGCAGTTCTTC

V: TRBV10-3
D: TRBD2
J: TRBJ2-1
size: few
CDR3: CAISEGGRAYNEQFF
DNA: TGTGCCATCAGTGAGGGCGGGAGGGCCTACAATGAGCAGTTCTTC

V: TRBV20-1
D: .
J: TRBJ1-2
size: few
CDR3: CSARENGYTF
DNA: TGCAGTGCTAGAGAAAATGGCTACACCTTC

V: TRBV12-3/TRBV12-4
D: .
J: TRBJ1-1
size: many
CDR3: CASDRGFGGRGTEAFF
DNA: TGTGCCAGCGACCGGGGTTTCGGGGGTAGAGGGACTGAAGCTTTCTTT

V: TRBV5-8
D: TRBD1
J: TRBJ2-4
size: many
CDR3: CASSFGAGGLNIQYF
DNA: TGTGCCAGCAGCTTTGGGGCAGGGGGCTTGAACATTCAGTACTTC

V: TRBV12-3/TRBV12-4
D: TRBD2
J: TRBJ2-2
size: many
CDR3: CASSSGLAPAGELFF
DNA: TGTGCCAGCAGTTCAGGACTAGCGCCAGCCGGGGAGCTGTTTTTT

V: TRBV7-2
D: .
J: TRBJ2-3
size: many
CDR3: CASSSWVTITDTQYF
DNA: TGTGCCAGCAGCTCCTGGGTCACCATCACAGATACGCAGTATTTT

V: TRBV7-2
D: TRBD2
J: TRBJ2-2
size: .
CDR3: CASSPSGRAGELFF
DNA: TGTGCCAGCAGCCCTAGCGGGAGGGCCGGGGAGCTGTTTTTT

V: TRBV13
D: .
J: TRBJ1-2
size: many
CDR3: CASSLRSVNYGYTF
DNA: TGTGCCAGCAGCTTACGGTCGGTTAACTATGGCTACACCTTC

V: TRBV5-1
D: .
J: TRBJ2-3
size: many
CDR3: CASSLAVGAGVADTQYF
DNA: TGCGCCAGCAGCTTGGCCGTCGGGGCAGGGGTTGCAGATACGCAGTATTTT

V: TRBV19
D: TRBD2
J: TRBJ2-1
size: few
CDR3: CASCTSGGNSYNEQFF
DNA: TGTGCCAGTTGTACTAGCGGGGGCAACTCCTACAATGAGCAGTTCTTC

V: TRBV28
D: .
J: TRBJ2-1
size: many
CDR3: CASSAFRGYNEQFF
DNA: TGTGCCAGCAGTGCATTCAGGGGATACAATGAGCAGTTCTTC

V: TRBV20-1
D: TRBD1
J: TRBJ1-1
size: few
CDR3: CSARDTGQGRMEAFF
DNA: TGCAGTGCTAGAGATACTGGACAGGGGAGGATGGAAGCTTTCTTT

V: TRBV28
D: .
J: TRBJ1-1
size: many
CDR3: CASSFTGIPEAFF
DNA: TGTGCCAGCAGCTTTACAGGGATCCCTGAAGCTTTCTTT

V: TRBV5-1
D: .
J: TRBJ2-3
size: many
CDR3: CASSFGAGGTDTQYF
DNA: TGTGCCAGCAGCTTTGGGGCAGGGGGCACAGATACGCAGTATTTT

V: TRBV18
D: TRBD1
J: TRBJ1-1
size: many
CDR3: CASSPRIGQADFSEAFF
DNA: TGTGCCAGCTCACCCCGAATTGGACAGGCTGACTTTAGTGAAGCTTTCTTT

V: TRBV5-4
D: .
J: TRBJ1-2
size: few
CDR3: CASSLDGYNGYTF
DNA: TGTGCCAGCAGCCTGGACGGATATAATGGCTACACCTTC

V: TRBV12-3/TRBV12-4
D: TRBD2
J: TRBJ2-5
size: .
CDR3: CASTKWGESREAQYF
DNA: TGTGCCAGCACCAAATGGGGTGAATCGCGGGAGGCCCAGTACTTC

V: TRBV5-1
D: TRBD1
J: TRBJ1-2
size: many
CDR3: CASSLEGQGNYGYTF
DNA: TGCGCCAGCAGCTTGGAGGGACAGGGGAACTATGGCTACACCTTC

V: TRBV20-1
D: TRBD2
J: TRBJ2-3
size: many
CDR3: CRARASGFTDTQYF
DNA: TGCAGGGCGAGGGCTAGCGGTTTTACAGATACGCAGTATTTT

V: TRBV20-1
D: .
J: TRBJ1-1
size: .
CDR3: CSAQDVEIVNTEAFF
DNA: TGCAGTGCACAGGACGTTGAGATAGTGAACACTGAAGCTTTCTTT

V: TRBV27
D: TRBD2
J: TRBJ2-3
size: .
CDR3: CASKRLAGSTDTQYF
DNA: TGTGCCAGTAAAAGACTAGCGGGTAGCACAGATACGCAGTATTTT

V: TRBV11-2
D: .
J: TRBJ2-2
size: many
CDR3: CASSVDGTAGELFF
DNA: TGTGCCAGCAGCGTCGATGGTACCGCCGGGGAGCTGTTTTTT

V: TRBV12-3/TRBV12-4
D: .
J: TRBJ2-5
size: .
CDR3: CASSLGPAGETQYF
DNA: TGTGCCAGCAGCCTAGGCCCTGCCGGTGAGACCCAGTACTTC

V: TRBV6-1
D: .
J: TRBJ2-5
size: .
CDR3: CASSQNRGEETQYF
DNA: TGTGCCAGCAGTCAAAATAGGGGGGAAGAGACCCAGTACTTC

V: TRBV19
D: TRBD2
J: TRBJ2-7
size: .
CDR3: CASSTSGVSYEQYF
DNA: TGTGCCAGTAGTACTAGCGGGGTCTCCTACGAGCAGTACTTC

V: TRBV3-1
D: TRBD1
J: TRBJ1-2
size: many
CDR3: CASRDRGNGYTF
DNA: TGTGCCAGCCGGGACAGGGGTAATGGCTACACCTTC

V: TRBV19
D: TRBD2
J: TRBJ2-2
size: few
CDR3: CASRASGYANTGELFF
DNA: TGTGCCAGCCGGGCTAGCGGTTACGCGAACACCGGGGAGCTGTTTTTT

V: TRBV5-1
D: .
J: TRBJ2-5
size: few
CDR3: CASSLANYQETQYF
DNA: TGCGCCAGCAGCTTGGCAAATTACCAAGAGACCCAGTACTTC

V: TRBV30
D: TRBD1
J: TRBJ2-3
size: .
CDR3: CAWAEGMGQGTDTQYF
DNA: TGTGCCTGGGCTGAGGGAATGGGACAGGGGACAGATACGCAGTATTTT

V: TRBV28
D: .
J: TRBJ2-1
size: .
CDR3: CASSLLGGRHGYEQFF
DNA: TGTGCCAGCAGTTTACTGGGAGGACGGCATGGGTATGAGCAGTTCTTC

V: TRBV13
D: .
J: TRBJ2-7
size: .
CDR3: CASSFSSSPSYEQYF
DNA: TGTGCCAGCAGCTTTTCTAGCTCTCCCTCCTACGAGCAGTACTTC

V: TRBV13
D: TRBD2
J: TRBJ2-1
size: many
CDR3: CASSHTSASYNEQFF
DNA: TGTGCCAGCAGCCACACTAGCGCCTCCTACAATGAGCAGTTCTTC

V: TRBV5-5
D: .
J: TRBJ2-7
size: few
CDR3: CASSLVTEQYF
DNA: TGTGCCAGCAGCTTGGTAACCGAGCAGTACTTC

V: TRBV6-1
D: .
J: TRBJ1-2
size: few
CDR3: CASNSARPNYGYTF
DNA: TGTGCCAGCAACTCCGCCAGGCCTAACTATGGCTACACCTTC

V: TRBV29-1
D: .
J: TRBJ2-3
size: .
CDR3: CSVTPTDTQYF
DNA: TGCAGCGTTACACCCACAGATACGCAGTATTTT

V: TRBV30
D: .
J: TRBJ2-2
size: once
CDR3: CAWSPSSGELFF
DNA: TGTGCCTGGAGTCCCAGTTCCGGGGAGCTGTTTTTT

V: TRBV28
D: .
J: TRBJ2-5
size: many
CDR3: CASRTPREETQYF
DNA: TGTGCCAGCAGGACCCCGAGGGAAGAGACCCAGTACTTC

V: TRBV20-1
D: TRBD2
J: TRBJ2-3
size: .
CDR3: CSARPLAGVSDTQYF
DNA: TGCAGTGCCCGACCTCTAGCGGGAGTTTCAGATACGCAGTATTTT

V: TRBV10-3
D: TRBD2
J: TRBJ2-5
size: .
CDR3: CAISQSGRQETQYF
DNA: TGTGCCATCAGTCAAAGCGGGAGGCAAGAGACCCAGTACTTC

V: TRBV7-8
D: .
J: TRBJ1-1
size: many
CDR3: CASSMRTVGNTEAFF
DNA: TGTGCCAGCAGCATGAGGACAGTGGGGAACACTGAAGCTTTCTTT

V: TRBV20-1
D: TRBD1
J: TRBJ2-1
size: few
CDR3: CSARAIDRDDPYNEQFF
DNA: TGCAGTGCTAGAGCCATAGACAGGGACGACCCCTACAATGAGCAGTTCTTC

V: TRBV7-3
D: .
J: TRBJ2-1
size: .
CDR3: CASSPDYFGTAYNEQFF
DNA: TGTGCCAGCAGCCCCGATTATTTCGGGACGGCATACAATGAGCAGTTCTTC

V: TRBV19
D: .
J: TRBJ1-5
size: .
CDR3: CASSIQGVQPQHF
DNA: TGTGCCAGTAGTATTCAGGGAGTGCAGCCCCAGCATTTT

V: TRBV10-3
D: TRBD1
J: TRBJ2-7
size: many
CDR3: CAIRDRDRQTYEQYF
DNA: TGTGCCATCAGGGACCGGGACAGGCAAACCTACGAGCAGTACTTC